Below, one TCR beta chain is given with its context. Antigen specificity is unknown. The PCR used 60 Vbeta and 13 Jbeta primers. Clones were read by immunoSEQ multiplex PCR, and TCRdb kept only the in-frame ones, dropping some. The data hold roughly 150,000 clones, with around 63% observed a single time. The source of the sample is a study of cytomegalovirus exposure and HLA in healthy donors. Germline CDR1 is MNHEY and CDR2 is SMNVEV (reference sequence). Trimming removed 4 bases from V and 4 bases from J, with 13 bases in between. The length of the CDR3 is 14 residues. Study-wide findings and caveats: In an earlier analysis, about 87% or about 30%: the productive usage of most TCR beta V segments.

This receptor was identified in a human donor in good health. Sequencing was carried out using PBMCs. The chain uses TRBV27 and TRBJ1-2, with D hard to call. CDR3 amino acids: CASSSLSAVYGYTF. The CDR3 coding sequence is TGTGCCAGCAGTTCTCTCTCCGCGGTCTATGGCTACACCTTC.